This paragraph covers one T cell receptor beta chain sequence. Its binding antigen is unknown. Nothing much larger sits one base from this clone, and base qualities are not available. Library generation was performed with the immunoSEQ multiplex PCR assay. The table comes from immuneACCESS by way of TCRdb, which keeps in-frame sequences with V and J called. Part of the clones is missing from these tables; in studies checked, under half for an unresolved V gene and the rest for unknown reasons. The sample records 80,000 to 95,000 clones, more than 90% of which are singletons. Clones ranked in the top ten supply more than 1% of the sample. These data are taken from a study of T cell changes during pregnancy in multiple sclerosis (dated by TCRdb to the late 2010s). As for the study more broadly: In women with multiple sclerosis, the researchers looked at how the T cell repertoire shifted as pregnancy progressed.

The germline V gene gives CDR1 as SGHTA and CDR2 as FQGTGA. The junction carries 5 bases between V and J, which are trimmed by 0 bases and 4 bases respectively. The cysteine opens and the phenylalanine closes a CDR3 of 13 amino acids. The only DNA kept is the CDR3, 39 bases in frame from the first base. The sample consisted of peripheral blood, taken in the second trimester of pregnancy. The sequence derives from a female donor with multiple sclerosis, enrolled in a pregnancy study. The chain joins TRBV7-3 to TRBJ2-3; the D gene cannot be resolved reliably. CDR3 protein: CASSLTSADTQYF. The sequenced DNA: TGTGCCAGCAGCTTAACGAGCGCAGATACGCAGTATTTT.